This T cell receptor beta chain was recovered during a study of shared clonotypes between healthy human individuals. The protocol was immunoSEQ multiplex PCR, while the TCRdb copy is restricted to in-frame clones and leaves out a portion. The sample holds around 940,000 clones, more than 75% seen once. Study-level results: Represented genetic and exposure-history diversity was restricted by having few donors. Memory subsets had estimated richness that was generally smaller than that of naive subsets.

Worth noting for this clone: Its antigen is still unknown.

The CDR3 runs to 13 residues. The ends were cut back, 6 bases at V and 6 bases at J, with 12 bases in the middle. Germline-derived CDR1 and CDR2 are MNHEY and SMNVEV (reference sequence). The V call is TRBV27, the J call TRBJ1-5, with a tentative D call TRBD1 (5 bases). The receptor comes from a man between 18 and 35 years old in good health. The sample was memory CD4+ T cells sorted from blood. The subset here: CD45RA-negative fraction. As DNA, the CDR3 is TGTGCCAGCAGCCCCGTGAGGGGTCAGCCCCAGCATTTT. This codes for CASSPVRGQPQHF.